This TCR beta chain was sequenced during a study of blood T cell repertoires in COVID-19. Overall study: PBMCs, B-cell-depleted T cells, or T cells provided the cDNA or gDNA that made up the material.

From germline, CDR1 is MDHEN and CDR2 SYDVKM. The CDR3 covers 13 residues. V was clipped by 6 bases and J by 0 bases, with 8 bases between them. The authors' processing: Scientists estimated how many nucleated cells there were by amplifying reference gene primers. Assay: immunoSEQ multiplex PCR; the TCRdb copy retains only in-frame clones and omits some. The V and J calls and clone size are taken from that table; D and trimming were inferred from the DNA. The table records roughly 260,000 clones, around 90% of them present only once. The rearrangement uses TRBV28 and TRBJ2-5; the D is unclear. This clonotype was sampled from a human donor in a cohort exposed to, infected with or recovered from COVID-19 (not recorded which). The donor label of this sample is uncertain. The source material was PBMCs or T cells enriched from blood (not recorded which). CDR3 DNA: TGTGCCAGCAGGTATCAGTACCAAGAGACCCAGTACTTC. It translates to CASRYQYQETQYF.